This T cell receptor (beta chain) derives from a study of shared clonotypes between healthy human individuals. Study context: Every donor yielded three CD4 naive, three CD4 memory, two CD8 naive and one CD8 memory plate.

The CDR3 consists of 13 residues. V lost 0 bases and J 4 bases, leaving 7 bases between the germline ends. Germline V lookup: CDR1 SGHRS, CDR2 YFSETQ. This table comes from immunoSEQ multiplex PCR, and its TCRdb copy is limited to in-frame clones, with some not included. The table includes 850,000 to 1,200,000 clones, around 75% detected once. Sequences were obtained from memory CD4+ T cells sorted from blood. Subset noted: CD45RA-negative fraction. This sequence joins TRBV5-1 and TRBJ2-5; TRBD2 is a possible D gene (6 bases). This clonotype was sampled from a man between 18 and 35 years old in good health. CDR3 nucleotide sequence: TGCGCCAGCAGCTTGGAGGAGGGAGAGACCCAGTACTTC. Translated, it gives CASSLEEGETQYF.